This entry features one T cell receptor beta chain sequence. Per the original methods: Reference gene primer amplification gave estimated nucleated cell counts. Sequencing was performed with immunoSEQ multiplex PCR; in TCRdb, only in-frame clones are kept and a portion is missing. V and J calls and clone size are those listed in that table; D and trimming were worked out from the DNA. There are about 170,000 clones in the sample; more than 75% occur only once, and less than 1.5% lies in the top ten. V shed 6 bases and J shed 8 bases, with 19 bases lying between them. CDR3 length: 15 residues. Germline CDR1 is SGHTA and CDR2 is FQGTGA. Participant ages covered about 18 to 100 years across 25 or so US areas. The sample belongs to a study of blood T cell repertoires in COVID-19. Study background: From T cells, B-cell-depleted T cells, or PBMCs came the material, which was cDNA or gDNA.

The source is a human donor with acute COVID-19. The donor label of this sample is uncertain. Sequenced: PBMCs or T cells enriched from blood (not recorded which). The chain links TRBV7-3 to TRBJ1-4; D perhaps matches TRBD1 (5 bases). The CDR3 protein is CASSGTLGFWEKLFF. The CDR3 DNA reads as TGTGCCAGCAGTGGGACTCTTGGATTTTGGGAAAAACTGTTTTTT.